This T cell receptor (beta chain) came from a study of blood T cell repertoires in COVID-19. Overall study: Collection of acute and convalescent COVID-19 samples took place in the United States, Italy and Spain. The analysed material was cDNA or gDNA that came from T cells, B-cell-depleted T cells, or PBMCs.

The CDR3 extends over 17 amino acids. Germline V CDR1 and CDR2: SGDLS, YYNGEE. Original processing methods: It was from reference gene primer amplification that nucleated cell counts were estimated. Assay used: immunoSEQ multiplex PCR; TCRdb lists only in-frame clones, some missing. V and J calls plus clone size are reproduced from that table; the DNA served to infer D and trimming. Of roughly 230,000 clones listed, 90% are singletons. The sequence came from a woman in her sixties with COVID-19, enrolled during active disease. The sequenced sample consisted of peripheral blood. The V gene is TRBV9, the J gene TRBJ1-5, with D perhaps matching TRBD1 (6 bases). CDR3 sequence (DNA): TGTCCCCGCCCCCCTGGTGGGGGGGGCAGGGGCGGGGAGCCCCAGCATTTT. It codes for CPRPPGGGGRGGEPQHF.